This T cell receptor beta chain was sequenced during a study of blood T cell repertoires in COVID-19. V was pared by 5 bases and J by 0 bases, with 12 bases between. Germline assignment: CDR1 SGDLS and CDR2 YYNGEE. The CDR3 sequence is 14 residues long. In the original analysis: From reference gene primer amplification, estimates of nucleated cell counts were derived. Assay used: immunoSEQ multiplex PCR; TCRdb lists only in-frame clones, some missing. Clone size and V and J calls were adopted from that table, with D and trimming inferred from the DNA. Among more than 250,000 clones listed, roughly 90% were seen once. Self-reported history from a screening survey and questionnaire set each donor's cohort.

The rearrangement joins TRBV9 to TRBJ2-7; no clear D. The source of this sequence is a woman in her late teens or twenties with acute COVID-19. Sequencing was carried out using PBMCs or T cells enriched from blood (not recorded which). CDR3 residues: CASSTTGTSYEQYF. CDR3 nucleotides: TGTGCCAGCAGTACGACGGGTACCTCCTACGAGCAGTACTTC.